The 27 T cell receptor beta chains below were found in one sample sequenced in a study of shared clonotypes between healthy human individuals. Method: immunoSEQ multiplex PCR; TCRdb's copy keeps in-frame clones and lacks some. The sample holds about 380,000 clones, roughly 96% seen once. The sequencing sample was made of memory CD8+ T cells sorted from blood. Subset meaning: CD45RO+ cells pooled with CCR7-negative TemRA cells. The receptors shown here come from a man aged 25-40 years in good health.

The rearrangement joins TRBV29-1 to TRBJ2-7; D is unresolved. Germline CDR1 SQVTM, CDR2 ANQGSEA. There are 10 residues in the CDR3. The V end lost 6 bases, the J end lost 2 bases, and 5 bases lay between the germline ends. The CDR3 nucleotides are TGCAGCGTCTTAACCTACGAGCAGTACTTC. This sequence encodes CSVLTYEQYF.

The rearrangement joins TRBV28 to TRBJ2-1; D might be TRBD1 (5 bases). With 7 bases removed from V and 6 bases from J, the gap between germline ends came to 16 bases. Germline CDR1 and CDR2: MDHEN and SYDVKM. This CDR3 has 14 amino acids. CDR3 nucleotide sequence: TGTGCCAGCAACCAACAGGAAGGGGCCAATGAGCAGTTCTTC. It is translated as CASNQQEGANEQFF.

As to this clone: The sample holds other DNA sequences that translate to the same CDR3. J is TRBJ2-1 and V is TRBV5-1, with 7 bases identical to TRBD1. This CDR3 has 14 amino acids. Germline V gene lookup returns CDR1 SGHRS and CDR2 YFSETQ. The V gene end was trimmed by 0 bases and the J gene end by 4 bases; junction bases not matched to a gene: 1. CDR3 in amino acids: CASSLGQGYNEQFF. The CDR3, as DNA: TGCGCCAGCAGCTTGGGACAGGGTTACAATGAGCAGTTCTTC.

The chain recombines TRBV28 with TRBJ1-1; D is ambiguous. V was shortened by 6 bases and J by 4 bases, with 6 bases between the two germline ends. CDR1 MDHEN and CDR2 SYDVKM come from the germline V gene. The CDR3 extends over 11 amino acids. The chain's CDR3 is CASSWSTEAFF. DNA for the CDR3: TGTGCCAGCAGCTGGAGCACTGAAGCTTTCTTT.

This clone came up once. The J gene is TRBJ2-1, the V gene TRBV10-2; D ambiguous. Germline V gene data show CDR1 as WSHSY and CDR2 as SAAADI. CDR3 length: 13 residues. The V end lost 6 bases, the J end lost 3 bases, and 9 bases lay between the germline ends. The CDR3 coding sequence is TGCGCCAGCAGAGGACCCTACTACAATGAGCAGTTCTTC. Translating gives CASRGPYYNEQFF.

The rearrangement links TRBV28 to TRBJ2-7; TRBD2 matches at 7 bases. The germline V gene encodes CDR1 MDHEN and CDR2 SYDVKM. CDR3 length: 12 residues. V lost 8 bases to trimming and J lost 3 bases; unmatched junction nucleotides: 4. This CDR3 is CASGRGGYEQYF. CDR3 DNA sequence: TGTGCCAGCGGCCGCGGGGGCTACGAGCAGTACTTC.

The chain is built from TRBV7-6 and TRBJ2-3; 13 bases fit TRBD2. The length of the CDR3 is 18 residues. The germline V gene encodes CDR1 SGHVS and CDR2 FNYEAQ. V shed 2 bases, J shed 2 bases, and the junction held 7 bases outside the gene matches. As DNA, the CDR3 is TGTGCCAGCAGCTTAAGGGGACTAGCGGGAAGTGACACAGATACGCAGTATTTT. This codes for CASSLRGLAGSDTDTQYF.

This chain joins TRBV30 and TRBJ1-6; D ambiguous. This CDR3 is 14 amino acids long. Germline lookup yields CDR1 GTSNPN and CDR2 SVGIG (reference sequence). The V end lost 3 bases, the J end lost 6 bases, and 12 bases lay between the germline ends. The CDR3 is CAWSRTPFNSPLHF. The CDR3 nucleotides are TGTGCCTGGAGCAGGACTCCCTTTAATTCACCCCTCCACTTT.

The chain employs TRBV6-6 and TRBJ2-5; D is undetermined. The ends were cut back, 6 bases at V and 0 bases at J, with 11 bases in the middle. Germline CDR1 and CDR2: MNHNY and SVGAGI (reference sequence). The CDR3 contains 14 residues. Here the CDR3 DNA reads TGTGCCAGCAGACCCGGCACGTACCAAGAGACCCAGTACTTC. Translation gives CASRPGTYQETQYF.

This clone was recorded only once. V usage is TRBV7-6 and J usage is TRBJ2-2; D is unresolved. Germline CDR1 SGHVS, CDR2 FNYEAQ. This CDR3 spans 14 amino acids. V dropped 5 bases and J dropped 4 bases, with 11 bases sitting between them. The DNA for the CDR3 is TGTGCCAGCAGCCTAACTCCCTTCACCGGGGAGCTGTTTTTT. This sequence encodes CASSLTPFTGELFF.

The J gene is TRBJ1-1, the V gene TRBV5-1, with D unresolved. Germline CDR1 is SGHRS and CDR2 is YFSETQ. Trimming removed 1 base from V and 1 base from J, with 5 bases in between. The CDR3 loop spans 13 amino acids. The CDR3 nucleotides read TGCGCCAGCAGCTTGATCAAGAACACTGAAGCTTTCTTT. This sequence encodes CASSLIKNTEAFF.

The chain recombines TRBV5-6 with TRBJ1-2, with a tentative D call TRBD1 (6 bases). The CDR3 contains 15 residues. Trimming cost V 4 bases and J 6 bases, with 19 bases left between them. Germline assignment: CDR1 SGHDT and CDR2 YYEEEE. CDR3 sequence (DNA): TGTGCCAGCAGCCGACCGGCAGGGGTATCCAATGGCTACACCTTC. Its protein is CASSRPAGVSNGYTF. Filled out from reference TRBV5-6 and TRBJ1-2, the complete variable domain reads DAGVTQSPTHLIKTRGQQVTLRCSPKSGHDTVSWYQQALGQGPQFIFQYYEEEERQRGNFPDRFSGHQFPNYSSELNVNALLLGDSALYLCASSRPAGVSNGYTFGSGTRLTVV.

The chain recombines TRBV12-1 with TRBJ2-7; the table's D call, TRBD1, has no DNA check behind it. TRBV12-1 constitutes a pseudogene. This CDR3 comprises 16 residues. DNA for the CDR3: TGTGCCAGCAGCTGTTCGGTGAGACAGGGCACCTACGAGCAGTACTTC. Encoded protein: CASSCSVRQGTYEQYF.

The chain employs TRBV6-5 and TRBJ1-2; maybe TRBD1 (6 bases). Looked up from germline, CDR1 is MNHEY and CDR2 is SVGAGI. With 6 bases removed from V and 3 bases from J, the gap between germline ends came to 14 bases. The CDR3 consists of 14 residues. The DNA for the CDR3 is TGTGCCAGCAGCAGTGACAGGCAATACTATGGCTACACCTTC. Translated: CASSSDRQYYGYTF.

The chain employs TRBV18 and TRBJ2-2, with 7 bases matching TRBD1. V was clipped by 1 base and J by 1 base; unmatched bases: 3. Germline-derived CDR1 and CDR2 are KGHSH and LQKENI. There are 16 residues in the CDR3. CDR3 nucleotide sequence: TGTGCCAGCTCACCACTATGGACAGGGAACACCGGGGAGCTGTTTTTT. Translated: CASSPLWTGNTGELFF.

The chain joins TRBV19 to TRBJ1-1; TRBD1 is a possible D gene (6 bases). Germline V lookup: CDR1 LNHDA, CDR2 SQIVND (reference sequence). Trimming took off 3 bases at V and 5 bases at J, with 13 bases between the two ends. The CDR3 runs to 14 residues. The CDR3 loop reads CASSISGAGTEAFF. DNA of the CDR3: TGTGCCAGTAGTATTTCAGGGGCGGGGACTGAAGCTTTCTTT.

The chain carries TRBV2 and TRBJ2-1; D not certain. Germline loops: CDR1 SNHLY, CDR2 FYNNEI. V lost 6 bases and J 8 bases, leaving 5 bases between the germline ends. This CDR3 contains 10 residues. The CDR3 DNA reads as TGTGCCAGCAGAAGCTATGAGCAGTTCTTC. Translated, it gives CASRSYEQFF.

This clone was detected a few times. The chain recombines TRBV7-8 with TRBJ2-5; 7 positions agree with TRBD2. Trimming cost V 5 bases and J 7 bases; bases outside gene matches: 7. Germline loops: CDR1 SGHVS, CDR2 FQNEAQ. This CDR3 is built from 13 residues. The CDR3 DNA reads as TGTGCCAGCAGCGCAGGACTAGGCGGGACCCAGTACTTC. Its translation is CASSAGLGGTQYF.

The table lists this clone with a count of one. The chain joins TRBV2 to TRBJ2-3, with D maybe TRBD2 (6 bases). The CDR3 is made up of 11 amino acids. Looked up from germline, CDR1 is SNHLY and CDR2 is FYNNEI. The V end lost 4 bases, the J end lost 14 bases, and 13 bases lay between the germline ends. The DNA for the CDR3 is TGTGCCAGCAGTGGGGACTCCTCACTGTATTTT. Its translation is CASSGDSSLYF.

This chain joins TRBV29-1 and TRBJ1-3, with unresolved D. Germline loops: CDR1 SQVTM, CDR2 ANQGSEA. This CDR3 comprises 12 residues. Trimming removed 4 bases at V and 0 bases at J, with 4 bases between. The CDR3 loop reads CSVVASGNTIYF. The CDR3 coding sequence is TGCAGCGTTGTAGCCTCTGGAAACACCATATATTTT.

The genes are TRBV19 and TRBJ1-5, with D maybe TRBD1 (5 bases). The CDR3 contains 14 residues. CDR1 and CDR2 from the germline V gene are LNHDA and SQIVND (reference sequence). With 3 bases removed from V and 7 bases from J, the gap between germline ends came to 13 bases. The CDR3 region has the DNA TGTGCCAGTAGTATTCTGGGGCTTGGCCAGCCCCAGCATTTT. It translates to CASSILGLGQPQHF.

The chain couples TRBV4-2 to TRBJ2-5; 7 bases are a match to TRBD1. Germline V gives CDR1 LGHNA, CDR2 YNFKEQ. CDR3 length: 20 amino acids. With V trimmed by 1 base and J by 4 bases, 21 bases remained unmatched. CDR3 region: CASSQVATGRTLPLAETQYF. CDR3 DNA sequence: TGTGCCAGCAGCCAAGTCGCGACAGGGCGCACACTCCCCCTTGCAGAGACCCAGTACTTC.

The chain links TRBV4-2 to TRBJ2-2, with D possibly matching TRBD2 (5 bases). The germline V and J ends were trimmed by 0 bases and 6 bases, with 8 bases remaining between them. This CDR3 has 14 residues. Germline V gene lookup returns CDR1 LGHNA and CDR2 YNFKEQ. This CDR3 reads CASSQDEGAGELFF. CDR3 coding DNA: TGTGCCAGCAGCCAAGATGAGGGCGCCGGGGAGCTGTTTTTT.

The chain carries TRBV28 and TRBJ2-7; 8 positions match TRBD2. Trimming at V came to 8 bases and at J to 6 bases, leaving 15 bases not matched to a gene. Germline V gene sequence: CDR1 MDHEN, CDR2 SYDVKM. CDR3 length equals 15 residues. CDR3 protein: CASGFPTGGPREQYF. The CDR3 coding sequence is TGTGCCAGCGGATTCCCAACGGGAGGGCCGCGCGAGCAGTACTTC.

The chain carries TRBV4-2 and TRBJ2-3; D is possibly TRBD2 (5 bases). V was shortened by 1 base and J by 1 base, with 12 bases between the two germline ends. The CDR3 contains 16 residues. Germline V gene sequence: CDR1 LGHNA, CDR2 YNFKEQ. CDR3 coding DNA: TGTGCCAGCAGCCAAGTATCAGCGGTTGGCACAGATACGCAGTATTTT. It translates to CASSQVSAVGTDTQYF.

This chain connects TRBV5-6 to TRBJ2-3; possibly TRBD1 for D (5 bases). Germline V gene sequence: CDR1 SGHDT, CDR2 YYEEEE. The ends were cut back, 3 bases at V and 8 bases at J, with 10 bases in the middle. The CDR3 runs to 12 residues. CDR3 DNA sequence: TGTGCCAGCAGCTCCCAGGGTGGTACGCAGTATTTT. This translates into CASSSQGGTQYF. Combining the CDR3 with reference TRBV5-6 and TRBJ2-3 gives the whole variable domain DAGVTQSPTHLIKTRGQQVTLRCSPKSGHDTVSWYQQALGQGPQFIFQYYEEEERQRGNFPDRFSGHQFPNYSSELNVNALLLGDSALYLCASSSQGGTQYFGPGTRLTVL.

The chain uses TRBV5-5 and TRBJ2-2; TRBD2 matches 10 bases. Germline V gene data show CDR1 as SGHKS and CDR2 as YYEKEE (reference sequence). Trimming cost V 4 bases and J 5 bases; bases outside gene matches: 5. This CDR3 is built from 15 residues. CDR3 amino acids: CASSPPSGRTGELFF. CDR3 nucleotide sequence: TGTGCCAGCAGCCCGCCTAGCGGGAGAACCGGGGAGCTGTTTTTT.